The sample holds a few counts of the clone carrying this TCR beta chain. The CDR3 is 15 residues long. V lost 4 bases, J lost 4 bases, and 17 bases lay in between. Germline-derived CDR1 and CDR2 are MGHDK and SYGVNS. Measured with immunoSEQ multiplex PCR; TCRdb has only the in-frame clones, and not every one. The sample yields under 85,000 clones, 90% to 95% seen once. The sample belongs to a study of T cell changes during pregnancy in multiple sclerosis. The chain recombines TRBV25-1 with TRBJ2-7; weak D call: TRBD1 (5 bases). Sequenced here: CD4+ T cells from peripheral blood mononuclear cells, sampled in the second trimester of pregnancy. This clonotype originated in a female donor with multiple sclerosis, enrolled in a pregnancy study. As DNA, the CDR3 is TGTGCCAGCAGTGGGTCTAATAGGGGCAGGTACGAGCAGTACTTC. Its protein product is CASSGSNRGRYEQYF.